Here is one TCR beta chain with its context. Researchers took RNA transcripts and amplified the TCR beta CDR3 regions from them. First-round RT-PCR of the TCR CDR3 relied on the HTBI primer set. TCRdb reprocessed the multiplex PCR reads via MiXCR and lists one record per CDR3 protein. The table has about 250,000 distinct CDR3 sequences, 13% to 15% seen once. The record originates from a study of T cells in Graves' hyperthyroidism and ophthalmopathy. The CDR3 is 15 amino acids. V trimming: 6 bases; J trimming: 4 bases; junction bases outside the gene matches: 9. Germline CDR1 and CDR2: DFQATT and SNEGSKA (reference sequence).

The chain is built from TRBV20-1 and TRBJ2-1, with TRBD2 matching 10 bases. Sequencing was carried out using blood. The origin of this receptor is a woman in her fifties or sixties with Graves' hyperthyroidism that later progressed to Graves' ophthalmopathy. CDR3 DNA sequence: TGCAGTGCCGTTCCCGGGACTAGCGCTTACAATGAGCAGTTCTTC. It translates to CSAVPGTSAYNEQFF.